The entry below gives a single TCR beta chain sequence along with its context. The V end was cut by 2 bases, the J end by 7 bases, with 7 bases between. The germline CDR1 and CDR2 sequences are KGHSH and LQKENI. The CDR3 runs 12 residues. These data belong to a study of blood T cell repertoires in COVID-19. Looking at the study overall: The United States, Italy and Spain were the sources of the acute and convalescent COVID-19 samples. The analysed material was cDNA or gDNA that came from T cells, B-cell-depleted T cells, or PBMCs.

As handled by the study authors: Estimation of nucleated cell counts was performed using reference gene primer amplification. Only in-frame clones appear in the TCRdb table, and some are missing; sequencing was by immunoSEQ multiplex PCR. The V and J calls and clone size are taken from that table; D and trimming were inferred from the DNA. The data show roughly 250,000 clones, about 88% seen once. The TCR sequence derives from a man aged 55 to 70 who had recovered from COVID-19. This chain connects TRBV18 to TRBJ2-3; D remains ambiguous. The sample taken for sequencing was peripheral blood. The CDR3 region has the DNA TGTGCCAGCTCACCAGACATGAATACGCAGTATTTT. Translated: CASSPDMNTQYF.